This record looks at one TCR beta chain sequence and its context. Its target is unknown. Likely a read error: the CDR3 ends without its conserved phenylalanine or tryptophan. With 7 bases removed from V and 1 base from J, the gap between germline ends came to 11 bases. The CDR3 runs 14 residues. One entry per CDR3 protein results from TCRdb running MiXCR on the reads. The table has about 740,000 distinct CDR3 sequences, roughly a third seen once; the top ten hold about 2.8%. The data stem from a study of T cell repertoires in cytomegalovirus infection. For the study at large: Matching HLA type and CMV infection were both indicated by public TCR beta signatures. Study-level points and caveats: Pooled public TCR beta family frequency picked out CMV carriers with the relevant HLA. CMV-specific HLA-C-restricted TCR beta clonotypes dominated the ex vivo response.

The specimen sequenced was PBMCs. This sequence joins TRBV12-3 or TRBV12-4 and TRBJ2-1; D unresolved. The clonotype was recovered from a human donor in good health (CMV status not recorded). Some clones in this sample may be carry-over from other donors' samples. The CDR3 region has the DNA TGTGCCAGCACCCTGGAAAGGTCCTACAATGAGCAGTTCTTA. Translating it yields CASTLERSYNEQFL.